Below are 8 T cell receptor beta chains sequenced from a single sample in a study of multiple sclerosis patients with progressive multifocal leukoencephalopathy. Method: immunoSEQ multiplex PCR; TCRdb's copy keeps in-frame clones and lacks some. Of around 30,000 clones in the sample, approximately 91% are singletons; the top ten hold about 1.5%. Regarding time point: before natalizumab initiation. The specimen sequenced was PBMCs. These receptors all stem from a human donor with multiple sclerosis.

The chain is built from TRBV19 and TRBJ1-4; the match to TRBD1 covers 7 bases. CDR1 is LNHDA and CDR2 is SQIVND in the germline V gene (reference sequence). V lost 5 bases to trimming and J lost 6 bases; unmatched junction nucleotides: 9. This CDR3 has 15 amino acids. This CDR3 is CASSLLWTGDEKLFF. For the CDR3, the DNA is TGTGCCAGTAGTCTCTTATGGACAGGAGATGAAAAACTGTTTTTT.

The rearrangement links TRBV4-3 to TRBJ2-1; tentatively, D is TRBD1 or TRBD2 (6 bases each). Trimming took 3 bases from V and 6 from J, leaving 21 bases between them. The germline CDR1 and CDR2 sequences are LGHNA and YSLEER. This CDR3 is 17 amino acids long. CDR3 amino acids: CASSQRRGASEGNEQFF. In nucleotides, the CDR3 is TGCGCCAGCAGCCAGAGAAGGGGGGCTAGTGAAGGCAATGAGCAGTTCTTC.

This clone was detected only once. This chain joins TRBV4-3 and TRBJ2-1, with 7 bases that match TRBD1. V shed 3 bases and J 1 base; nucleotides not matched to a gene: 3. Per the germline V gene, CDR1 is LGHNA and CDR2 is YSLEER. This CDR3 has 15 amino acids. This chain's CDR3 is CASSQDRMSYNEQFF. The CDR3 DNA follows: TGCGCCAGCAGCCAGGACAGGATGTCCTACAATGAGCAGTTCTTC.

This clone was found once. The chain recombines TRBV4-1 with TRBJ1-1, with 8 bases identical to TRBD1. V dropped 3 bases and J dropped 1; count of bases not matched to a gene: 4. Germline CDR1 is MGHRA and CDR2 is YSYEKL. The CDR3 loop spans 15 amino acids. DNA for the CDR3: TGCGCCAGCAGCCAGGCAGGGGGCCAGAACACTGAAGCTTTCTTT. Encoded protein: CASSQAGGQNTEAFF.

This clone has only a few counts. This chain connects TRBV7-2 to TRBJ2-1, with a possible D match to TRBD2 (5 bases). The CDR3 spans 14 residues. Trimming removed 4 bases from V and 6 bases from J, with 13 bases in between. Germline CDR1 and CDR2: SGHTA and FQGNSA. The CDR3 sequence is CASSSRGGSNEQFF. DNA for the CDR3: TGTGCCAGCAGCTCACGAGGAGGCTCCAATGAGCAGTTCTTC.

V usage is TRBV28 and J usage is TRBJ1-2, with 7 bases lining up with TRBD1. The CDR3 spans 14 residues. Germline lookup yields CDR1 MDHEN and CDR2 SYDVKM. Trimming removed 4 bases from V and 4 bases from J; junction bases left unmatched: 6. The CDR3 loop is CASSSTGKFYGYTF. CDR3 DNA sequence: TGTGCCAGCAGTTCGACAGGGAAGTTCTATGGCTACACCTTC.

The chain is built from TRBV7-9 and TRBJ1-2; 9 bases are shared with TRBD1. Germline CDR1 is SEHNR and CDR2 is FQNEAQ (reference sequence). The trim removed 5 bases at V and 0 bases at J, leaving 1 base unmatched. This CDR3 spans 14 amino acids. The DNA for the CDR3 is TGTGCCAGCAGCGGGACAGGGCCTAACTATGGCTACACCTTC. Translation gives CASSGTGPNYGYTF.

The rearrangement links TRBV19 to TRBJ2-5, with TRBD1 matching over 9 bases. Germline-derived CDR1 and CDR2 are LNHDA and SQIVND (reference sequence). V shed 4 bases, J shed 11 bases, and the junction held 20 bases outside the gene matches. This CDR3 region has 17 residues. The CDR3 sequence: CASSTLPTGTGMREQYF. The CDR3 DNA follows: TGTGCCAGTAGTACCCTACCCACCGGGACAGGGATGAGGGAGCAGTACTTC.